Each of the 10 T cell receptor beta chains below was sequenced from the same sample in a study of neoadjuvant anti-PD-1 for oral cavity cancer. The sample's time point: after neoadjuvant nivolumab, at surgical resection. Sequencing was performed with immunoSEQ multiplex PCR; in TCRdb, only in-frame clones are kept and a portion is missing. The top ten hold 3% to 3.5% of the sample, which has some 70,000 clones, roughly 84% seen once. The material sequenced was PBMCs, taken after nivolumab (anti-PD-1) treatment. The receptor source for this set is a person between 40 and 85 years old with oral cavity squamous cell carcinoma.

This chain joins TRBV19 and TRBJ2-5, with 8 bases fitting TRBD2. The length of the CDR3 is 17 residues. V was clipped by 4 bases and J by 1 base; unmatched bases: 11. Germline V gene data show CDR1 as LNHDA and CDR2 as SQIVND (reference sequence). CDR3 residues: CASSTTGTSNPQETQYF. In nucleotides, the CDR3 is TGTGCCAGTAGTACCACCGGGACTAGTAACCCCCAAGAGACCCAGTACTTC.

CDR3 nucleotides: TGTGCCAGCAGCGCGACAGTGCTTAGCAATCAGCCCCAGCATTTT. It translates to CASSATVLSNQPQHF. The chain links TRBV2 to TRBJ1-5; D is perhaps TRBD1 (5 bases). Trimming removed 6 bases from V and 0 bases from J, with 12 bases in between. The CDR3 covers 15 residues. Germline lookup yields CDR1 SNHLY and CDR2 FYNNEI.

Written as DNA, the CDR3 is TGTGCCAGCAGCTCCAGACTAGCGGGTATCTCCTACGAGCAGTACTTC. This gives the protein CASSSRLAGISYEQYF. This rearrangement joins TRBV5-4 to TRBJ2-7, with 10 bases that match TRBD2. The CDR3 extends over 16 amino acids. The V and J ends lost 3 bases and 0 bases, in that order; junction bases with no gene match: 6. CDR1 is SGHNT and CDR2 is YYREEE in the germline V gene (reference sequence). The full variable domain, in which reference TRBV5-4 and TRBJ2-7 provide the parts outside the CDR3, is ETGVTQSPTHLIKTRGQQVTLRCSSQSGHNTVSWYQQALGQGPQFIFQYYREEENGRGNFPPRFSGLQFPNYSSELNVNALELDDSALYLCASSSRLAGISYEQYFGPGTRLTVT.

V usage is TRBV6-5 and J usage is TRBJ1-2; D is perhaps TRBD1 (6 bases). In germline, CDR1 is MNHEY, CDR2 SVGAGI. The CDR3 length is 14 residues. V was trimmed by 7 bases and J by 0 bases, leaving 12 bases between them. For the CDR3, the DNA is TGTGCCAGCACAAACAGGGCCTCTAACTATGGCTACACCTTC. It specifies CASTNRASNYGYTF.

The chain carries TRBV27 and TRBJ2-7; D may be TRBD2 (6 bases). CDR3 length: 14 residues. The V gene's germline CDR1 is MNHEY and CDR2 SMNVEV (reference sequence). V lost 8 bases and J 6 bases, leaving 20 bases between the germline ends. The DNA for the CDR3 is TGTGCCAGCTCGCTTCTAGAGGGAGGCGGCGAGCAGTACTTC. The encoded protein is CASSLLEGGGEQYF.

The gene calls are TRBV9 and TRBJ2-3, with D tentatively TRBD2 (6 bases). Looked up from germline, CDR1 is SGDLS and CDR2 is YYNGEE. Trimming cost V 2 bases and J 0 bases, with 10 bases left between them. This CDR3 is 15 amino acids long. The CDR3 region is CASSVSGTSTDTQYF. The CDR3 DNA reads TGTGCCAGCAGCGTCTCCGGGACTAGCACAGATACGCAGTATTTT.

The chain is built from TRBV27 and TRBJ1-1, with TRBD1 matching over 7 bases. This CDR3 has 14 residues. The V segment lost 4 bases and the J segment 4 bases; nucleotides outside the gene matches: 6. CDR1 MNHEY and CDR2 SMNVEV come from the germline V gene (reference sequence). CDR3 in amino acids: CASSYRGYGTEAFF. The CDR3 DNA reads TGTGCCAGCAGTTACAGGGGTTATGGCACTGAAGCTTTCTTT.

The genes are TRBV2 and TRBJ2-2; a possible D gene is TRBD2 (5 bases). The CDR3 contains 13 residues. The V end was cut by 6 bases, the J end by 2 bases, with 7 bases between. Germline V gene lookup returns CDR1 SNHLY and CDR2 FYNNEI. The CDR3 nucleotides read TGTGCCAGCAGAGCGGAAAACACCGGGGAGCTGTTTTTT. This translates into CASRAENTGELFF. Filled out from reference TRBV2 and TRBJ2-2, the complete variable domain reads EPEVTQTPSHQVTQMGQEVILRCVPISNHLYFYWYRQILGQKVEFLVSFYNNEISEKSEIFDDQFSVERPDGSNFTLKIRSTKLEDSAMYFCASRAENTGELFFGEGSRLTVL.

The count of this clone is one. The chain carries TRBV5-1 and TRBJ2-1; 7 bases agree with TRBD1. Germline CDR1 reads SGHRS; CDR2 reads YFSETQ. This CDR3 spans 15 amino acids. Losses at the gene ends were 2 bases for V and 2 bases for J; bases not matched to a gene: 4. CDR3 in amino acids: CASSFPTGTYNEQFF. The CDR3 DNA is TGCGCCAGCAGCTTCCCGACAGGGACCTACAATGAGCAGTTCTTC.

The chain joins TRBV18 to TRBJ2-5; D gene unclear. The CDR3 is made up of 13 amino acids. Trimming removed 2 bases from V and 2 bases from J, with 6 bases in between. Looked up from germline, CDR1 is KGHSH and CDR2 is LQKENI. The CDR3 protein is CASSPAGQETQYF. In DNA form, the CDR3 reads TGTGCCAGCTCACCAGCCGGGCAAGAGACCCAGTACTTC.